The entry below gives a single T cell receptor beta chain sequence along with its context. Its antigen is still unknown. Germline V gives CDR1 SNHLY, CDR2 FYNNEI. Trimming at V came to 8 bases and at J to 4 bases, leaving 7 bases not matched to a gene. The CDR3 spans 13 residues. Sorted-subset replicate PCRs used 150 to 200 ng of genomic DNA. This amount corresponded to 33,000 or so T cell genomes. Sequencing was performed with immunoSEQ multiplex PCR; in TCRdb, only in-frame clones are kept and a portion is missing. In the table there are about 640,000 clones, approximately 79% of which are singletons. The data derive from a study of shared clonotypes between healthy human individuals. Overall study results and limits: Generation probabilities were higher for clonotypes shared across all four sorted-subset donors than for unshared ones.

The rearrangement links TRBV2 to TRBJ2-7; TRBD1 matches 8 bases. The sample taken for sequencing was memory CD4+ T cells sorted from blood. This sample's subset: CD45RA-negative fraction. This clonotype was obtained from a woman aged 25 to 39 in good health. The CDR3 DNA reads as TGTGCCAGCGGAGGACAGGGACTGTACGAGCAGTACTTC. It translates to CASGGQGLYEQYF.